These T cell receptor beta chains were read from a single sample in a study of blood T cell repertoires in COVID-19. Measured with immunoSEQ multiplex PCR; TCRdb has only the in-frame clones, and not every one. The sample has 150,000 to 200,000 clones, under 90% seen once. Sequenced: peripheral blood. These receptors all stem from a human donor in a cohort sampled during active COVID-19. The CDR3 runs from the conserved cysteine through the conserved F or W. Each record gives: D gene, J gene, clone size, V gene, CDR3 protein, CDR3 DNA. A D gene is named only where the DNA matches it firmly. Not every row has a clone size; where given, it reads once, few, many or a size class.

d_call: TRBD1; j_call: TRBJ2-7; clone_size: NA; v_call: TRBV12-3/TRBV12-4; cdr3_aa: CASSGTVDYEQYF; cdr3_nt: TGTGCCAGCAGTGGGACAGTCGACTACGAGCAGTACTTC
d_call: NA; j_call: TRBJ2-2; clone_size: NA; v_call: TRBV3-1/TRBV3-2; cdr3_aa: CASSFGVQIGELFF; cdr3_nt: TGTGCCAGCAGTTTCGGGGTTCAGATCGGGGAGCTGTTTTTT
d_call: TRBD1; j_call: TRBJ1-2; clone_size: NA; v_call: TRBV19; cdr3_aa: CASSILLGQGGFGYTF; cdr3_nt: TGTGCCAGTAGTATCTTACTCGGACAGGGTGGATTTGGCTACACCTTC
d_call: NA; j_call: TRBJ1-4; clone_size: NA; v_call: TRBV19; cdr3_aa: CASSDNGNTHEKLFF; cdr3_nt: TGTGCCAGTAGTGACAACGGCAATACGCATGAAAAACTGTTTTTT
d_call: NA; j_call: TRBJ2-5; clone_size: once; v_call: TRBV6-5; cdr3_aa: CASSYGAQWETQYF; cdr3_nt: TGTGCCAGCAGTTACGGGGCACAGTGGGAGACCCAGTACTTC
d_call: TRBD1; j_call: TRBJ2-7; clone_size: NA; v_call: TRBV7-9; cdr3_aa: CASTPGRDRPYEQYF; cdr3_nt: TGTGCCAGCACCCCGGGCCGGGACAGGCCCTACGAGCAGTACTTC
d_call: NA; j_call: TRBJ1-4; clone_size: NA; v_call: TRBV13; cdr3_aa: CASSIRTEENEKLFF; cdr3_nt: TGTGCCAGCAGCATCCGGACAGAAGAGAATGAAAAACTGTTTTTT
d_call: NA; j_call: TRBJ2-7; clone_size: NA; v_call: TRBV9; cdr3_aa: CAFTNRGRSCEQYF; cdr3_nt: TGTGCTTTCACTAACCGGGGGAGATCCTGCGAGCAGTACTTC
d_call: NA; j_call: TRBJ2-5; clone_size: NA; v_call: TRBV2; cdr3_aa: CASSPDSLQETQYF; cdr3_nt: TGTGCCAGCAGCCCCGACAGCCTCCAAGAGACCCAGTACTTC
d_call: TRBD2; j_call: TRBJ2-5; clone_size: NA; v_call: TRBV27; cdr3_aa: CASRLAGGHQETQYF; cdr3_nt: TGTGCCAGTCGACTAGCGGGGGGGCACCAAGAGACCCAGTACTTC
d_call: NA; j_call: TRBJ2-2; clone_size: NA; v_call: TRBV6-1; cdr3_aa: CTSSVIDSSSDTGELFF; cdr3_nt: TGTACCAGCAGTGTCATTGACAGTTCGTCCGACACCGGGGAGCTGTTTTTT
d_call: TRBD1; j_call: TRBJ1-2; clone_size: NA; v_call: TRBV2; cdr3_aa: CASSTQGANGYTF; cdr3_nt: TGTGCCAGCAGTACCCAGGGGGCTAATGGCTACACCTTC
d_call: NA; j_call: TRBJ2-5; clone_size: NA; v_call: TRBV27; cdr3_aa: CASSPSGLIQETQYF; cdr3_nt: TGTGCCAGCTCCCCCTCGGGACTCATACAAGAGACCCAGTACTTC
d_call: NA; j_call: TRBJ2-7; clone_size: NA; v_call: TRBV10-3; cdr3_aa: CATIGSSKDSYEQYF; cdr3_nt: TGTGCCACCATAGGTTCTAGTAAAGACTCCTACGAGCAGTACTTC
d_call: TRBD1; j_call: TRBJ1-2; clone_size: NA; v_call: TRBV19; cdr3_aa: CASSVGTGLYHGYTF; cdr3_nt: TGTGCCAGTAGTGTGGGGACAGGGCTTTATCATGGCTACACCTTC
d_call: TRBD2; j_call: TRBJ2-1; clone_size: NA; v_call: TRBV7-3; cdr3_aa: CASSSLAGGTQFF; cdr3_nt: TGTGCCAGCAGCTCACTAGCGGGGGGAACGCAGTTCTTC
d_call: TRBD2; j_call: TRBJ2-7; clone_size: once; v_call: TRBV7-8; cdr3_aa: CASSRRAGGPPSSYEQYF; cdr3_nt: TGTGCCAGCAGCCGACGAGCGGGGGGGCCCCCGAGCTCCTACGAGCAGTACTTC
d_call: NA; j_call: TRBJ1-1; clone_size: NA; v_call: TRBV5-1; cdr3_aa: CASGAQGKTEAFF; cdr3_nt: TGCGCCAGCGGGGCACAGGGTAAGACTGAAGCTTTCTTT
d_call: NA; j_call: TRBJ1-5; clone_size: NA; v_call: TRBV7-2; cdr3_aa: CASRPRTGSNQPQHF; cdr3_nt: TGTGCCAGCAGACCGAGAACGGGTAGCAATCAGCCCCAGCATTTT
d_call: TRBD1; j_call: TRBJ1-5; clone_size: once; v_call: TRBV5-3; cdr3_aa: CARSPTGVRDQPQHF; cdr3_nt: TGTGCCAGAAGCCCGACAGGGGTTAGGGATCAGCCCCAGCATTTT
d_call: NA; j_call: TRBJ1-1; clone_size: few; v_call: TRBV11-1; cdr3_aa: CASTWGGNLNTEAFF; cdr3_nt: TGTGCCAGCACCTGGGGCGGCAACTTGAACACTGAAGCTTTCTTT
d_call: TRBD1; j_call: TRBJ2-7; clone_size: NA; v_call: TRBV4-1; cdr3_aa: CASSQAGTGTGRLGEQYF; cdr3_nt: TGCGCCAGCAGCCAAGCCGGGACCGGGACAGGGAGGCTCGGCGAGCAGTACTTC
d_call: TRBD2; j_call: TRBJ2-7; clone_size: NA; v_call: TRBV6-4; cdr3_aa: CASRHVRGGYEQYF; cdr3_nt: TGTGCCAGCCGTCATGTGCGGGGGGGCTACGAGCAGTACTTC
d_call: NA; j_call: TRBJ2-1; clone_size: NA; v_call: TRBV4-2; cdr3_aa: CASSQDPGGETYNEQFF; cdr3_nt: TGTGCCAGCAGCCAAGATCCTGGCGGGGAGACCTACAATGAGCAGTTCTTC
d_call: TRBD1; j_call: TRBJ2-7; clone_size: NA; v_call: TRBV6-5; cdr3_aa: CASSHRQGNYEQYF; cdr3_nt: TGTGCCAGCAGTCACAGACAGGGAAACTACGAGCAGTACTTC
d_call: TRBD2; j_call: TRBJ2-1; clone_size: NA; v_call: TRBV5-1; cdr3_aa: CASSPEPGGSPYNEQFF; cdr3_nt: TGCGCCAGCAGCCCCGAGCCGGGAGGAAGCCCCTACAATGAGCAGTTCTTC
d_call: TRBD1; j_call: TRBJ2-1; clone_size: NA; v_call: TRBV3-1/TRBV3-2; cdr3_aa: CASSQDSGTGRNEQFF; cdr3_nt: TGTGCCAGCAGCCAAGATTCTGGGACAGGGCGTAATGAGCAGTTCTTC
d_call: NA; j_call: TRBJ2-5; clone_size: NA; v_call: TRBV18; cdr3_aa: CASSPPIQVQGETQYF; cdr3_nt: TGTGCCAGCTCACCGCCGATACAGGTTCAGGGAGAGACCCAGTACTTC
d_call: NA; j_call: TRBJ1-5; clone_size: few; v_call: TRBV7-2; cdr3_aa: CASTASGQPQHF; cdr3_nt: TGTGCCAGCACCGCTTCGGGTCAGCCCCAGCATTTT
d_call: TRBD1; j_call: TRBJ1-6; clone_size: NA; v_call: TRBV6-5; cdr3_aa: CASSYSWDSYSPLHF; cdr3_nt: TGTGCCAGCAGTTACTCGTGGGACAGCTATTCACCCCTCCACTTT
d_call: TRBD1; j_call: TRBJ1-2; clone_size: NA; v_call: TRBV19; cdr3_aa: CASSIWDRTEGYTF; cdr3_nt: TGTGCCAGTAGTATATGGGACAGGACAGAGGGCTACACCTTC
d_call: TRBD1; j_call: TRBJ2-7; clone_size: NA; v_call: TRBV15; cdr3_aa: CATSRAADRVGEQYF; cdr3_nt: TGTGCCACCAGCAGGGCTGCGGACAGGGTCGGGGAGCAGTACTTC
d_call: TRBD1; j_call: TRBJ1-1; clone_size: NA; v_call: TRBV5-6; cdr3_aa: CASSSLDRENTEAFF; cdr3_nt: TGTGCCAGCAGCTCCCTGGACAGGGAGAACACTGAAGCTTTCTTT
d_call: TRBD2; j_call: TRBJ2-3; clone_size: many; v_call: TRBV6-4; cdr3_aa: CASSDTAGGSTDTQYF; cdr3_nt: TGTGCCAGCAGTGATACGGCGGGGGGGAGTACAGATACGCAGTATTTT
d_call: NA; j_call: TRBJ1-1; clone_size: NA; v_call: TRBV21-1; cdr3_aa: CASSGQRTELGTEAFF; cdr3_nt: TGTGCCAGCAGCGGACAGCGGACAGAGCTTGGGACTGAAGCTTTCTTT
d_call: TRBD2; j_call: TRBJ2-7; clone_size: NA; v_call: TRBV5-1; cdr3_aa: CASSFGLAYEQYF; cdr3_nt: TGCGCCAGCAGCTTCGGACTAGCCTACGAGCAGTACTTC
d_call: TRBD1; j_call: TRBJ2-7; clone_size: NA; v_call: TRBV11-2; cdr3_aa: CASSLDPGGRYEQYF; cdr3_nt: TGTGCCAGCAGCTTAGATCCAGGGGGCCGCTACGAGCAGTACTTC
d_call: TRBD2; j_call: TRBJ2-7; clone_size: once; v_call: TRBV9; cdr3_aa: CASSPQTAGGYEQYF; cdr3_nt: TGTGCCAGCAGCCCTCAGACGGCGGGGGGATACGAGCAGTACTTC
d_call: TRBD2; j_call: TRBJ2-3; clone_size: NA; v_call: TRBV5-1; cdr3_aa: CASSLASGGALDTQYF; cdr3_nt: TGCGCCAGCAGCTTGGCTAGCGGGGGGGCCCTAGATACGCAGTATTTT
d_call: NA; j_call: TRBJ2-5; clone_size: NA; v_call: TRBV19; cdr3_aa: CASRGAGGETQYF; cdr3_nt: TGTGCCAGTCGGGGGGCCGGTGGAGAGACCCAGTACTTC
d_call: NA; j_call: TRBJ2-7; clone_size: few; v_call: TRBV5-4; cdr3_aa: CASSLELTYEQYF; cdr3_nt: TGTGCCAGCAGCTTGGAACTGACCTACGAGCAGTACTTC
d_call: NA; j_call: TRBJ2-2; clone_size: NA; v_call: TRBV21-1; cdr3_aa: CASSAGTQTGELFF; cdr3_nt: TGTGCCAGCAGCGCCGGGACTCAAACCGGGGAGCTGTTTTTT